This TCR beta chain was captured in a study of T-cell memory formation after mild COVID-19. Findings of the study overall: Clones contracting over day 15 to 85 were CD4/CD8 balanced, with later expanders leaning CD4+.

TCRdb itself ran the 5' RACE reads through MiXCR, one entry per CDR3 protein. The data contain some 57,000 distinct CDR3 sequences, 9.5% to 15% of them seen just once; the ten biggest clones take up under 30%. This clonotype was seen a handful of times. Antigen specificity is unknown. This CDR3 has 12 residues. Looked up from germline, CDR1 is LGHDT and CDR2 is YNNKEL (reference sequence). V was cut by 4 bases and J by 10 bases, with 11 bases left in between. The rearrangement links TRBV3-1 to TRBJ2-1, with a weak D call TRBD2 (6 bases). The sequence was obtained from a man aged 18 to 35 who had mild COVID-19 (a few samples of this study predate the infection). Cell type and time point are not known. Sequencing was performed on PBMCs or a T cell subset sorted from them (not recorded which). CDR3 DNA: TGTGCCAGCAGCCCATCGAGCGGGGAGCAGTTCTTC. Its protein is CASSPSSGEQFF.